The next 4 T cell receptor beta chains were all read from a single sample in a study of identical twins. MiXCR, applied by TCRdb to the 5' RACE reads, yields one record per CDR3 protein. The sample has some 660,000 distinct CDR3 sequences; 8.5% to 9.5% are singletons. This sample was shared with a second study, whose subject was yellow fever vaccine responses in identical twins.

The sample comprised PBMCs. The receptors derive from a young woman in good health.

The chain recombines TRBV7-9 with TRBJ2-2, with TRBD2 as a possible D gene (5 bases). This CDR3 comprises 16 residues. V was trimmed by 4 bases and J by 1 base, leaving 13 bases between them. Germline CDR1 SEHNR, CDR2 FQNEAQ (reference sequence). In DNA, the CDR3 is TGTGCCAGCAGCTCGCGCGTTAGCGAGAACACCGGGGAGCTGTTTTTT. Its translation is CASSSRVSENTGELFF.

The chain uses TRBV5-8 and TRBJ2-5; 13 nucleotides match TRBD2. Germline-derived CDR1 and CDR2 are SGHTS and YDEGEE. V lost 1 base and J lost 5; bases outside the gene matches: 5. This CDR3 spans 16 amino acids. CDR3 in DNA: TGTGCCAGCAGCTTGCTGGGACTAGCGGGGAAGGAGACCCAGTACTTC. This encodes CASSLLGLAGKETQYF. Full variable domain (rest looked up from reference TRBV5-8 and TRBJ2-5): EAGVTQSPTHLIKTRGQQATLRCSPISGHTSVYWYQQALGLGLQFLLWYDEGEERNRGNFPPRFSGRQFPNYSSELNVNALELEDSALYLCASSLLGLAGKETQYFGPGTRLLVL.

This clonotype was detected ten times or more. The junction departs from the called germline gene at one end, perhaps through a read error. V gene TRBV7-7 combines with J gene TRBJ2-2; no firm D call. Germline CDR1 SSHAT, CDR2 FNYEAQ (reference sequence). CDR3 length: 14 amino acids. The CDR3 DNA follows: TGTGCTAGCAGCCCTGACAAGAACACCGGGGAGCTGTTTTTT. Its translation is CASSPDKNTGELFF.

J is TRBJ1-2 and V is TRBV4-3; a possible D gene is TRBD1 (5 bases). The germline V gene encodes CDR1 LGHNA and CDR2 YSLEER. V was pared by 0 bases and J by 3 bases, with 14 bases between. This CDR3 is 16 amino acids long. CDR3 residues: CASSQDLVRGDYGYTF. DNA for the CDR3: TGCGCCAGCAGCCAAGATTTGGTTAGAGGGGACTATGGCTACACCTTC.